The 14 T cell receptor beta chains presented below share a single source sample, sequenced in a study of blood T cell repertoires in COVID-19. Sequenced by immunoSEQ multiplex PCR; TCRdb stores in-frame clones only, minus some. The sample consists of 16,000 or so clones, 70% to 90% of them appearing once. The sequencing sample was made of peripheral blood. These receptors originate from a human donor in a cohort sampled during active COVID-19.

The rearrangement links TRBV11-2 to TRBJ1-2; weak D call: TRBD1 (5 bases). Deletions cut 5 bases from V and 5 bases from J, with 21 bases between. Germline CDR1 and CDR2: SGHAT and FQNNGV. The CDR3 is 16 amino acids. The CDR3 here is CASSPLAGTLFYGYTF. Here the CDR3 DNA reads TGTGCCAGCAGCCCGCTCGCGGGGACGCTCTTTTATGGCTACACCTTC.

V is TRBV6-5 and J is TRBJ2-3, with D uncertain. Trimming removed 6 bases from V and 0 bases from J, with 10 bases in between. In germline, CDR1 is MNHEY, CDR2 SVGAGI. CDR3 length: 14 residues. CDR3 DNA: TGTGCCAGCAGGGCCCGCCCTAGCACAGATACGCAGTATTTT. It codes for CASRARPSTDTQYF.

The chain combines TRBV6-5 with TRBJ2-3; no clear D. CDR3 size: 14 residues. V lost 8 bases to trimming and J lost 5 bases, with 17 bases between them. Germline assignment: CDR1 MNHEY and CDR2 SVGAGI. CDR3 sequence: CASARRPRVDTQYF. DNA of the CDR3: TGTGCCAGCGCCCGACGCCCCCGGGTAGATACGCAGTATTTT.

The count of this clone is one. The CDR3 protein is CASSKDRGNQPQHF. The CDR3 DNA is TGTGCCAGCAGCAAAGACAGAGGCAATCAGCCCCAGCATTTT. The chain joins TRBV7-6 to TRBJ1-5, with a tentative D call TRBD1 (5 bases). The length of the CDR3 is 14 residues. Germline V gives CDR1 SGHVS, CDR2 FNYEAQ. The germline V and J ends were trimmed by 5 bases and 2 bases, with 10 bases remaining between them.

The chain carries TRBV6-2 or TRBV6-3 and TRBJ1-1; D uncertain. Germline values: CDR1 MNHEY, CDR2 SVGEGT. Trimming pared 2 bases from V and 6 bases from J, leaving 13 bases between. This CDR3 has 14 residues. In DNA, the CDR3 is TGTGCCAGCAGTTACCCCCCGATGGAGCCTGAAGCTTTCTTT. Translation gives CASSYPPMEPEAFF.

This clone was counted once. V and J are TRBV4-3 and TRBJ2-1, with TRBD1 identical over 9 bases. V lost 3 bases, J lost 6 bases, and 12 bases stayed unmatched. This CDR3 region has 17 residues. Germline assignment: CDR1 LGHNA and CDR2 YSLEER. CDR3 DNA: TGCGCCAGCAGCCACGAACCCGCCGGGACAGGGCTCAATGAGCAGTTCTTC. This gives the protein CASSHEPAGTGLNEQFF.

The V call is TRBV18, the J call TRBJ2-3; D is unclear. CDR1 KGHSH and CDR2 LQKENI come from the germline V gene. This CDR3 is built from 14 residues. Trimming shortened V by 3 bases and J by 1 base, and 8 bases separated the two germline ends. CDR3 DNA: TGTGCCAGCTCACCCCAGGTAGGCACAGATACGCAGTATTTT. Translating it yields CASSPQVGTDTQYF.

This clone was observed a handful of times. The rearrangement joins TRBV5-1 to TRBJ1-5; 7 positions agree with TRBD1. The V segment lost 2 bases and the J segment 3 bases; nucleotides outside the gene matches: 2. Germline V gene lookup returns CDR1 SGHRS and CDR2 YFSETQ. This CDR3 has 14 residues. The CDR3 sequence is CASSLTGVNQPQHF. The CDR3 nucleotides read TGCGCCAGCAGCTTAACAGGGGTCAATCAGCCCCAGCATTTT.

This clone was counted a few times. Written as DNA, the CDR3 is TGTGCCAGCAGCCCGAGCGGGGGGAAGAACACCGGGGAGCTGTTTTTT. Translation gives CASSPSGGKNTGELFF. The chain recombines TRBV3-1 (or the pseudogene TRBV3-2) with TRBJ2-2, with 9 nucleotides matching TRBD2. The ends lost 4 bases at V and 1 base at J; junction bases unmatched: 4. The CDR3 spans 16 residues. The germline gives CDR1 LGHDT, CDR2 YNNKEL (reference sequence).

This sequence joins TRBV6-2 or TRBV6-3 and TRBJ2-7; 11 bases agree with TRBD1. With 6 bases clipped from V and 7 bases from J, the junction kept 11 bases outside the gene matches. The CDR3 runs to 15 residues. CDR1 and CDR2 (germline): MNHEY, SVGEGT. The CDR3 loop reads CASSPTGTGGKEQYF. The CDR3 DNA reads as TGTGCCAGCAGCCCAACCGGGACAGGGGGAAAAGAGCAGTACTTC.

This clone appeared a few times. The chain employs TRBV9 and TRBJ1-6; D gene ambiguous. The V gene lost 5 bases and the J gene lost 9 bases, with 15 bases spanning the gap. This CDR3 has 14 residues. Germline values: CDR1 SGDLS, CDR2 YYNGEE. This CDR3 is CASSTGPDGSPLHF. CDR3 bases: TGTGCCAGCAGTACTGGGCCCGATGGTTCACCCCTCCACTTT.

The V gene is TRBV4-1, the J gene TRBJ1-2; D is unclear. V dropped 0 bases and J dropped 3 bases, with 8 bases sitting between them. There are 14 residues in the CDR3. CDR1 MGHRA and CDR2 YSYEKL come from the germline V gene. CDR3 amino acids: CASSQELGHYGYTF. The CDR3 nucleotides read TGCGCCAGCAGCCAAGAGCTGGGCCACTATGGCTACACCTTC.

This chain connects TRBV18 to TRBJ1-1, with 8 bases aligning to TRBD1. The V segment lost 2 bases and the J segment 1 base; nucleotides outside the gene matches: 6. The length of the CDR3 is 16 residues. The germline V gene has CDR1 KGHSH and CDR2 LQKENI. Here the CDR3 DNA reads TGTGCCAGCTCACCAATGGGGGGACAGGAGAACACTGAAGCTTTCTTT. Its translation: CASSPMGGQENTEAFF.

The V and J genes are TRBV2 and TRBJ1-2, with 8 bases identical to TRBD1. With 6 bases clipped from V and 11 bases from J, the junction kept 11 bases outside the gene matches. The germline V gene has CDR1 SNHLY and CDR2 FYNNEI. CDR3 length: 13 amino acids. CDR3 bases: TGTGCCAGCAGAACGCCGGGACAGGAGGGGTACACCTTC. Its protein is CASRTPGQEGYTF.